This record covers a single TCR beta chain. Its antigen is still unknown. TCRdb keeps only in-frame clones here, not all; method: immunoSEQ multiplex PCR. Of about 150,000 clones in the sample, roughly 83% were seen once. This entry belongs to a study of cytotoxic CD8 clonotypes in ibrutinib-treated CLL. Trimming shortened V by 5 bases and J by 1 base, and 10 bases separated the two germline ends. The CDR3 extends over 13 amino acids. The V gene's germline CDR1 is SGHRS and CDR2 YFSETQ. Study-wide points: The times at which samples were taken varied between sustained-remission and progressing patients. While tracking circulating CD8+ T-cell counts, baseline clonality exceeded that of age-matched healthy donors. Clonotypes that were public were uncommon, and they contracted or stayed stable on treatment.

The specimen was PBMCs, collected after 12 months of ibrutinib treatment. The TCR originated in a human donor with chronic lymphocytic leukemia. This chain joins TRBV5-1 and TRBJ2-7; possible D gene TRBD1, 6 bases. CDR3 loop: CASRHGQSYEQYF. For the CDR3, the DNA is TGCGCCAGCAGGCATGGACAGTCCTACGAGCAGTACTTC.